Below are 20 T cell receptor beta chains sequenced from a single sample in a study of CD4 and CD8 cells across lung adenocarcinoma regions. TCRdb recomputed calls from the PCR reads with MiXCR, one row per CDR3 protein. This table has under 20,000 distinct CDR3 sequences, 51% appearing once. The sequenced sample was CD8+ T cells from the center of a lung tumor. These receptors all stem from a female donor with lung adenocarcinoma. The CD4 and CD8 labels of this study may be unreliable.

The rearrangement joins TRBV27 to TRBJ2-1, with 10 bases matching TRBD2. There are 17 residues in the CDR3. V shed 5 bases, J shed 3 bases, and the junction held 10 bases outside the gene matches. Germline V lookup: CDR1 MNHEY, CDR2 SMNVEV (reference sequence). The CDR3 sequence is CASSSKPGLADYNEQFF. The CDR3 region has the DNA TGTGCCAGCAGTAGTAAACCTGGACTAGCGGACTACAATGAGCAGTTCTTC.

The rearrangement uses TRBV10-2 and TRBJ2-4; D is perhaps TRBD1 or TRBD2 (6 bases each). This CDR3 comprises 16 residues. Trimming took 8 bases from V and 5 from J, leaving 22 bases between them. From germline, CDR1 is WSHSY and CDR2 SAAADI. The chain's CDR3 is CASGGPEGREQNIQYF. As DNA, the CDR3 is TGCGCCAGCGGGGGGCCCGAGGGGCGTGAGCAAAACATTCAGTACTTC.

The V call is TRBV6-1, the J call TRBJ2-5; D gene ambiguous. The assigned J gene may be wrong: the sequence end matches TRBJ2-7 better. From germline, CDR1 is MNHNS and CDR2 SASEGT. CDR3 length: 12 amino acids. This chain's CDR3 is CASSESTYEQYF. The CDR3 DNA reads as TGTGCCAGCAGTGAATCCACCTACGAGCAGTACTTC.

The table lists this clonotype with a count of one. One junction end disagrees with the germline gene, perhaps due to a read error. This rearrangement joins TRBV6-1 to TRBJ2-3; 7 bases are shared with TRBD1. The CDR3 has 14 residues. Looked up from germline, CDR1 is MNHNS and CDR2 is SASEGT. CDR3 protein: CAGSVTGEPDTQYF. The CDR3 DNA is TGTGCGGGCAGCGTAACAGGGGAGCCAGATACCCAGTATTTC.

This clonotype showed up just a few times. The chain links TRBV11-2 to TRBJ2-1; 8 nucleotides line up with TRBD2. Unmatched junction bases numbered 4, after V lost 0 bases and J lost 6 bases. The CDR3 sequence is 15 residues long. Germline V gene sequence: CDR1 SGHAT, CDR2 FQNNGV. CDR3 in amino acids: CASSLDGLASNEQFF. The CDR3 coding sequence is TGTGCCAGCAGCTTAGACGGACTAGCCAGCAATGAGCAGTTCTTC.

The V gene is TRBV6-1, the J gene TRBJ2-3; either TRBD1 or TRBD2 may fit D (6 bases each). CDR3 size: 16 residues. Germline assignment: CDR1 MNHNS and CDR2 SASEGT. The V and J ends lost 11 bases and 4 bases respectively, with 25 bases between them. CDR3 in DNA: TGTGCCTGCGCGGGATTAGGGGGTACAGGCCCAGATACGCAGTATTTT. The encoded protein is CACAGLGGTGPDTQYF.

This sequence joins TRBV10-3 and TRBJ2-7; 7 positions agree with TRBD2. The CDR3 consists of 12 residues. After removal of 11 bases from V and 6 bases from J, the junction contained 10 bases not matched to a gene. Germline V gene sequence: CDR1 ENHRY, CDR2 SYGVKD. CDR3 sequence reads: CAGGEGVLEQYF. For the CDR3, the DNA is TGTGCCGGAGGGGAGGGAGTTCTCGAGCAGTACTTC.

In regard to this clonotype: A read error may produce the germline difference seen at one junction end. This chain joins TRBV27 and TRBJ2-4; D unclear. From germline, CDR1 is MNHEY and CDR2 SMNVEV (reference sequence). This CDR3 region has 15 residues. The CDR3 protein is CASSSGLRAKNMQYF. Written as DNA, the CDR3 is TGTGCCAGCAGTTCGGGCCTAAGGGCCAAAAACATGCAGTACTTC.

This rearrangement joins TRBV6-1 to TRBJ1-1; TRBD1 matches at 10 bases. With 4 bases clipped from V and 3 bases from J, the junction kept 5 bases outside the gene matches. CDR1 and CDR2 from the germline V gene are MNHNS and SASEGT. The CDR3 sequence is 15 residues long. In nucleotides, the CDR3 is TGTGCCAGCAGTGCGGGACAGGGGAGGCACACTGAAGCTTTCTTT. It encodes CASSAGQGRHTEAFF.

This sequence joins TRBV11-3 and TRBJ2-1, with D possibly TRBD1 on 6 matching bases. The J call may be faulty, since TRBJ2-5 better matches the DNA end. CDR1 and CDR2 (germline): SGHNT, YENEEA. This CDR3 region has 17 residues. In DNA, the CDR3 is TGTGCCAGCAGCCGCAAAGCCGGCAGGGGCAACGGAGAGACCCAGTACTTC. It translates to CASSRKAGRGNGETQYF.

This clonotype rates as medium-sized (0.01 to 0.1%). The chain carries TRBV7-2 and TRBJ2-3, with unresolved D. The ends were cut back, 0 bases at V and 4 bases at J, with 8 bases in the middle. This CDR3 is 14 amino acids long. Germline CDR1 reads SGHTA; CDR2 reads FQGNSA. The CDR3 loop is CASSLARWSDTQYF. CDR3 in DNA: TGTGCCAGCAGCTTAGCGAGGTGGTCAGATACGCAGTATTTT.

This clonotype was observed many times. The J gene is TRBJ2-3, the V gene TRBV6-1; D might be TRBD1 (6 bases). Deletions cut 5 bases from V and 3 bases from J, with 9 bases between. The length of the CDR3 is 13 residues. CDR1 MNHNS and CDR2 SASEGT come from the germline V gene. The CDR3 reads CASSPQGTDTQYF. CDR3 DNA sequence: TGTGCCAGCAGTCCCCAGGGGACAGATACGCAGTATTTT.

This clonotype was seen ten or more times. V and J are TRBV6-5 and TRBJ1-6, with 10 bases that match TRBD1. CDR3 length: 16 residues. The junction had 6 bases not matched to a gene; V was cut back by 4 bases and J by 6 bases. CDR1 and CDR2 (germline): MNHEY, SVGAGI. The CDR3 region is CASSSERTGGNSPLHF. CDR3 nucleotides: TGTGCCAGCAGTTCCGAAAGGACAGGGGGTAATTCACCCCTCCACTTT.

By share, this clonotype counts as medium-sized. The gene calls are TRBV6-5 and TRBJ2-1, with D possibly TRBD1 on 5 matching bases. V shed 2 bases and J shed 2 bases, with 10 bases lying between them. Germline V gene data show CDR1 as MNHEY and CDR2 as SVGAGI. The CDR3 loop spans 15 amino acids. CDR3 in DNA: TGTGCCAGCAGTTACGTAGGACAACCCTACAATGAGCAGTTCTTC. Its protein product is CASSYVGQPYNEQFF.

This clonotype was counted ten times or more. This chain links TRBV14 with TRBJ2-1; 10 bases are shared with TRBD2. The CDR3 is 15 residues long. With V trimmed by 4 bases and J by 4 bases, 4 bases remained unmatched. CDR1 and CDR2 (germline): SGHDN, FVKESK. CDR3 DNA: TGTGCCAGCAGCCCAGGGACTAGCGAGTACAATGAGCAGTTCTTC. Protein: CASSPGTSEYNEQFF.

This clonotype was counted between two and nine times. This may be a read error: a much more frequent sequence differs by one nucleotide. The chain links TRBV27 to TRBJ2-1; 10 bases fit TRBD1. The CDR3 length is 15 residues. Germline-derived CDR1 and CDR2 are MNHEY and SMNVEV (reference sequence). Trimming at V came to 2 bases and at J to 10 bases, leaving 8 bases not matched to a gene. Here the CDR3 DNA reads TGTGCCAGCAGTTTAAAGGACAGGGGGGTTTCCGAGCAGTTCTTC. This codes for CASSLKDRGVSEQFF.

This chain links TRBV6-1 with TRBJ2-1; perhaps TRBD2 as D (5 bases). V was shortened by 6 bases and J by 6 bases, with 18 bases between the two germline ends. CDR1 is MNHNS and CDR2 is SASEGT in the germline V gene. The CDR3 extends over 15 amino acids. This CDR3 is CASRPEGTQFNEQFF. CDR3 DNA: TGTGCCAGCAGACCCGAGGGCACACAATTCAATGAGCAGTTCTTC.

Comment on this clonotype: Relative to the germline gene, one junction end is altered; a read error may explain this. The gene calls are TRBV6-1 and TRBJ2-6; 10 bases are a match to TRBD2. This CDR3 is built from 16 residues. Germline-derived CDR1 and CDR2 are MNHNS and SASEGT. The CDR3 loop reads CASSVTSGTGAYEQSF. CDR3 nucleotides: TGTGCCAGCAGTGTCACTAGCGGGACTGGGGCCTACGAGCAGTCTTTC.

This clonotype was recorded at least ten times. The J gene is TRBJ1-1, the V gene TRBV12-3 or TRBV12-4; D is uncertain. With 7 bases removed from V and 3 bases from J, the gap between germline ends came to 18 bases. This CDR3 spans 15 amino acids. CDR3 in amino acids: CASKRAKGPYTEAFF. The DNA of the CDR3 is TGTGCCAGCAAGAGGGCTAAAGGGCCCTACACTGAAGCTTTCTTT.

This chain connects TRBV7-3 to TRBJ2-1; 7 bases map to TRBD2. Germline loops: CDR1 SGHTA, CDR2 FQGTGA. There are 15 residues in the CDR3. J gave up 3 bases and V 3 bases, and 5 bases lay outside the gene matches. For the CDR3, the DNA is TGTGCCAGCAGCTTGAGCGCGGGGGACTACAATGAGCAGTTCTTC. Translation: CASSLSAGDYNEQFF.